This passage covers 29 T cell receptor beta chains from one sample sequenced in a study of OX40 agonist ivuxolimab in advanced cancers. The data were produced by immunoSEQ multiplex PCR, yet TCRdb's version contains in-frame clones alone and is incomplete. This table has about 89,000 clones, more than 70% appearing once. Material: CD4+ or CD8+ T cells sorted from blood, obtained in a trial of the OX40 agonist ivuxolimab. These receptors all come from an adult with an advanced solid tumor such as melanoma, head and neck, liver or kidney cancer.

This sequence joins TRBV11-2 and TRBJ2-3, with 13 bases aligning to TRBD2. Germline V CDR1 and CDR2: SGHAT, FQNNGV. The CDR3 sequence is 18 residues long. V shed 3 bases, J shed 2 bases, and the junction held 8 bases outside the gene matches. Written as DNA, the CDR3 is TGTGCCAGCAGCTTTAGACTAGCGGGGGGTGTATTCACAGATACGCAGTATTTT. Protein product: CASSFRLAGGVFTDTQYF.

The V call is TRBV5-4, the J call TRBJ2-1, with 8 bases aligning to TRBD2. The germline V gene has CDR1 SGHNT and CDR2 YYREEE (reference sequence). The CDR3 has 15 residues. V gave up 4 bases and J gave up 10 bases; unmatched junction bases: 13. CDR3 in amino acids: CASSPLRGGLQEQFF. The CDR3 region has the DNA TGTGCCAGCAGCCCCCTCCGGGGGGGACTACAGGAGCAGTTCTTC.

The V gene is TRBV5-1, the J gene TRBJ2-5, with D uncertain. Trimming removed 6 bases from V and 5 bases from J, with 8 bases in between. The V gene's germline CDR1 is SGHRS and CDR2 YFSETQ. The CDR3 spans 11 residues. The CDR3 loop is CASTDWETQYF. CDR3 DNA: TGCGCCAGCACGGATTGGGAGACCCAGTACTTC.

This chain joins TRBV6-1 and TRBJ1-1; D remains unclear. The V gene lost 2 bases and the J gene lost 1 base, with 5 bases spanning the gap. The germline V gene encodes CDR1 MNHNS and CDR2 SASEGT. CDR3 length: 13 amino acids. CDR3 sequence reads: CASSETRNTEAFF. CDR3 DNA: TGTGCCAGCAGTGAAACTAGGAACACTGAAGCTTTCTTT.

V gene TRBV5-8 combines with J gene TRBJ2-5; D call uncertain. This CDR3 spans 14 amino acids. Germline lookup yields CDR1 SGHTS and CDR2 YDEGEE. V lost 3 bases and J 5 bases, leaving 14 bases between the germline ends. CDR3 bases: TGTGCCAGCAGCTCGGTTCAGCTGGGCGAGACCCAGTACTTC. Protein sequence: CASSSVQLGETQYF.

This clone was counted once. The chain has TRBV18 and TRBJ2-3; no firm D call. V lost 0 bases, J lost 1 base, and 8 bases lay in between. CDR3 size: 15 residues. Germline V gene lookup returns CDR1 KGHSH and CDR2 LQKENI. The CDR3 coding sequence is TGTGCCAGCTCACCACCGTCCCGGGGCACAGATACGCAGTATTTT. Amino acids: CASSPPSRGTDTQYF.

This sequence joins TRBV7-2 and TRBJ1-2; TRBD1 matches at 9 bases. J lost 3 bases, V lost 5 bases, and 4 bases had no gene match. This CDR3 is built from 14 residues. From germline, CDR1 is SGHTA and CDR2 FQGNSA. The CDR3 DNA reads TGTGCCAGCAGCCGGACAGGGGCTGACTATGGCTACACCTTC. Residues: CASSRTGADYGYTF.

V is TRBV7-9 and J is TRBJ1-6; 9 bases are shared with TRBD1. Germline V gene sequence: CDR1 SEHNR, CDR2 FQNEAQ (reference sequence). The CDR3 totals 15 residues. Trimming at V came to 3 bases and at J to 7 bases, leaving 4 bases not matched to a gene. The CDR3 DNA reads as TGTGCCAGCAGCTTCCAGGGACAGGGAAATTCACCCCTCCACTTT. Its protein product is CASSFQGQGNSPLHF.

The gene calls are TRBV4-2 and TRBJ1-1; a possible D gene is TRBD1 (5 bases). Germline-derived CDR1 and CDR2 are LGHNA and YNFKEQ. This CDR3 contains 14 residues. Trimming pared 6 bases from V and 6 bases from J, leaving 17 bases between. The CDR3 protein is CASSPGSREAEAFF. The CDR3, as DNA: TGTGCCAGCAGTCCCGGATCCAGGGAGGCTGAAGCTTTCTTT.

This clone was recorded once. Mismatch with germline at one junction end may stem from a read error. In DNA form, the CDR3 reads TGTACCAGCAGTTACTCGAGTGCGGGTCAACACTACGAGCAGTACTTC. It is translated as CTSSYSSAGQHYEQYF. This chain uses TRBV6-5 with TRBJ2-7; TRBD2 is a possible D gene (5 bases). Germline CDR1 and CDR2: MNHEY and SVGAGI. The CDR3 length is 16 residues.

The rearrangement links TRBV19 to TRBJ1-1; D call uncertain. CDR3 length: 14 amino acids. V was clipped by 10 bases and J by 1 base, with 16 bases between them. Germline CDR1 and CDR2: LNHDA and SQIVND (reference sequence). The CDR3 sequence: CATTTRERNTEAFF. The CDR3 DNA reads as TGTGCCACCACCACAAGGGAAAGGAACACTGAAGCTTTCTTT.

There are a few counts of this clone. The chain combines TRBV5-8 with TRBJ2-1, with TRBD2 as a possible D gene (6 bases). The CDR3 is made up of 15 amino acids. Germline assignment: CDR1 SGHTS and CDR2 YDEGEE. The V end was cut by 2 bases, the J end by 0 bases, with 9 bases between. This CDR3 is CASSFSGSSYNEQFF. CDR3 coding DNA: TGTGCCAGCAGCTTTAGCGGAAGCTCCTACAATGAGCAGTTCTTC. Complete variable domain (other parts from reference TRBV5-8 and TRBJ2-1): EAGVTQSPTHLIKTRGQQATLRCSPISGHTSVYWYQQALGLGLQFLLWYDEGEERNRGNFPPRFSGRQFPNYSSELNVNALELEDSALYLCASSFSGSSYNEQFFGPGTRLTVL.

The chain couples TRBV7-9 to TRBJ1-1; TRBD1 matches at 8 bases. J lost 2 bases, V lost 5 bases, and 4 bases had no gene match. Germline V gene lookup returns CDR1 SEHNR and CDR2 FQNEAQ (reference sequence). The CDR3 is made up of 14 amino acids. CDR3 amino acids: CASSRQGSNTEAFF. In DNA, the CDR3 is TGTGCCAGCAGCCGACAGGGGAGTAACACTGAAGCTTTCTTT. Drawing the rest from reference TRBV7-9 and TRBJ1-1, the complete variable domain is DTGVSQNPRHKITKRGQNVTFRCDPISEHNRLYWYRQTLGQGPEFLTYFQNEAQLEKSRLLSDRFSAERPKGSFSTLEIQRTEQGDSAMYLCASSRQGSNTEAFFGQGTRLTVV.

The rearrangement uses TRBV19 and TRBJ1-1; no definite D call. The CDR3 loop spans 15 amino acids. Germline assignment: CDR1 LNHDA and CDR2 SQIVND (reference sequence). V gave up 4 bases and J gave up 4 bases, with 16 bases separating them. The DNA for the CDR3 is TGTGCCAGTAGTAGGTCAGGTGGCCCCGGCACTGAAGCTTTCTTT. Translating gives CASSRSGGPGTEAFF. The complete variable domain, with remaining parts taken from reference TRBV19 and TRBJ1-1, reads DGGITQSPKYLFRKEGQNVTLSCEQNLNHDAMYWYRQDPGQGLRLIYYSQIVNDFQKGDIAEGYSVSREKKESFPLTVTSAQKNPTAFYLCASSRSGGPGTEAFFGQGTRLTVV.

This clone showed up just a few times. V gene TRBV4-1 combines with J gene TRBJ1-5, with a tentative D call TRBD1 (5 bases). The V end was cut by 4 bases, the J end by 7 bases, with 11 bases between. The CDR3 length is 13 residues. Germline V CDR1 and CDR2: MGHRA, YSYEKL. The CDR3 coding sequence is TGCGCCAGCAGCCGTGGGGGACGACAGCCCCAGCATTTT. Its translation is CASSRGGRQPQHF.

The rearrangement joins TRBV7-3 to TRBJ1-2, with D unresolved. Germline V gene data show CDR1 as SGHTA and CDR2 as FQGTGA. The CDR3 is 16 amino acids. V was shortened by 5 bases and J by 6 bases, with 22 bases between the two germline ends. CDR3 region: CASSPLLAELIDGYTF. CDR3 coding DNA: TGTGCCAGCAGCCCGCTTCTGGCAGAATTAATTGATGGCTACACCTTC.

The chain couples TRBV2 to TRBJ1-1; D remains ambiguous. Looked up from germline, CDR1 is SNHLY and CDR2 is FYNNEI. There are 15 residues in the CDR3. Trimming removed 4 bases at V and 0 bases at J, with 12 bases between. Here the CDR3 reads CASSGTMRLNTEAFF. As DNA, the CDR3 is TGTGCCAGCAGTGGGACCATGAGGCTGAACACTGAAGCTTTCTTT.

The genes are TRBV11-1 and TRBJ2-1; D is unclear. Trimming pared 0 bases from V and 9 bases from J, leaving 9 bases between. The length of the CDR3 is 13 residues. Germline assignment: CDR1 SGHAT and CDR2 FQDESV (reference sequence). CDR3 amino acids: CASSLALNPEQFF. CDR3 DNA: TGTGCCAGCAGCTTAGCGCTTAACCCTGAGCAGTTCTTC. Supplemented by reference TRBV11-1 and TRBJ2-1, the full variable domain reads EAEVAQSPRYKITEKSQAVAFWCDPISGHATLYWYRQILGQGPELLVQFQDESVVDDSQLPKDRFSAERLKGVDSTLKIQPAELGDSAMYLCASSLALNPEQFFGPGTRLTVL.

The CDR3 DNA follows: TGTGCCAGCAGCCCCTATATAAGGGCCTCATACAATGAGCAGTTCTTC. It specifies CASSPYIRASYNEQFF. The rearrangement links TRBV5-6 to TRBJ2-1; D gene unclear. Deletions cut 4 bases from V and 4 bases from J, with 18 bases between. The CDR3 runs to 16 residues. Germline V CDR1 and CDR2: SGHDT, YYEEEE.

The V call is TRBV11-3, the J call TRBJ2-1, with TRBD2 matching over 12 bases. Germline V gene data show CDR1 as SGHNT and CDR2 as YENEEA. The V and J ends lost 4 bases and 6 bases, in that order; junction bases with no gene match: 4. This CDR3 has 15 amino acids. CDR3 in amino acids: CASSSLAGGSNEQFF. The CDR3 coding sequence is TGTGCCAGCAGCTCGCTAGCGGGGGGGAGCAATGAGCAGTTCTTC.

The rearrangement uses TRBV20-1 and TRBJ2-3; no clear D gene. Germline V lookup: CDR1 DFQATT, CDR2 SNEGSKA (reference sequence). Trimming took 1 base from V and 3 from J, leaving 2 bases between them. CDR3 length: 11 residues. Here the CDR3 reads CSARGTDTQYF. CDR3 in DNA: TGCAGTGCTAGAGGGACAGATACGCAGTATTTT.

This chain connects TRBV5-4 to TRBJ2-7; tentatively, D is TRBD1 or TRBD2 (5 bases each). This CDR3 region has 14 residues. Germline CDR1 is SGHNT and CDR2 is YYREEE (reference sequence). V was trimmed by 0 bases and J by 3 bases, leaving 10 bases between them. The CDR3 DNA reads as TGTGCCAGCAGCTTGGGAGGGGTCGGCTACGAGCAGTACTTC. Protein product: CASSLGGVGYEQYF.

The V gene is TRBV25-1, the J gene TRBJ1-5, with D perhaps matching TRBD1 (5 bases). The CDR3 spans 14 residues. Trimming removed 4 bases at V and 0 bases at J, with 7 bases between. Germline CDR1 and CDR2: MGHDK and SYGVNS. The CDR3: CASSGQYSNQPQHF. CDR3 nucleotides: TGTGCCAGCAGTGGACAGTATAGCAATCAGCCCCAGCATTTT. Full variable domain (missing parts from reference TRBV25-1 and TRBJ1-5): EADIYQTPRYLVIGTGKKITLECSQTMGHDKMYWYQQDPGMELHLIHYSYGVNSTEKGDLSSESTVSRIRTEHFPLTLESARPSHTSQYLCASSGQYSNQPQHFGDGTRLSIL.

As DNA, the CDR3 is TGTGCCAGCAGCCCTGCTACGGGGACAGGAAAGACTGAAGCTTTCTTT. Translation gives CASSPATGTGKTEAFF. V usage is TRBV7-2 and J usage is TRBJ1-1; 8 positions agree with TRBD1. V lost 5 bases, J lost 5 bases, and 13 bases stayed unmatched. CDR1 and CDR2 (germline): SGHTA, FQGNSA. CDR3 length equals 16 residues.

V usage is TRBV6-4 and J usage is TRBJ2-1; TRBD2 agrees at 8 bases. Germline V gene lookup returns CDR1 MRHNA and CDR2 SNTAGT. J was trimmed by 8 bases and V by 1 base; bases with no gene match: 10. The CDR3 is 16 residues long. The CDR3 is CASSDYIPSGFDEQFF. The CDR3 nucleotides read TGTGCCAGCAGTGACTACATTCCTAGCGGGTTTGATGAGCAGTTCTTC.

This clone was detected only once. The chain couples TRBV4-3 to TRBJ1-2; D is undetermined. V gave up 0 bases and J gave up 3 bases, with 2 bases separating them. CDR1 LGHNA and CDR2 YSLEER come from the germline V gene. This CDR3 spans 12 amino acids. In DNA, the CDR3 is TGCGCCAGCAGCCAAGACGACTATGGCTACACCTTC. Its protein is CASSQDDYGYTF.

The chain recombines TRBV7-9 with TRBJ1-4, with D unresolved. Trimming pared 5 bases from V and 0 bases from J, leaving 7 bases between. Germline loops: CDR1 SEHNR, CDR2 FQNEAQ (reference sequence). The length of the CDR3 is 14 residues. The CDR3 protein is CASSPQATNEKLFF. In DNA, the CDR3 is TGTGCCAGCAGCCCCCAGGCAACTAATGAAAAACTGTTTTTT.

This clone was seen only once. The V and J genes are TRBV6-5 and TRBJ1-2; TRBD1 matches at 9 bases. The CDR3 length is 15 residues. Germline V gene lookup returns CDR1 MNHEY and CDR2 SVGAGI. V gave up 0 bases and J gave up 5 bases; unmatched junction bases: 4. The CDR3 nucleotides are TGTGCCAGCAGTTACTCTGGACAGGGGTGGTATGGCTACACCTTC. It yields the protein CASSYSGQGWYGYTF.

The rearrangement uses TRBV19 and TRBJ1-5, with 11 bases fitting TRBD1. Germline loops: CDR1 LNHDA, CDR2 SQIVND (reference sequence). V dropped 7 bases and J dropped 4; count of bases not matched to a gene: 6. The CDR3 runs to 15 residues. CDR3 nucleotide sequence: TGTGCCAGTACCGGGACAGGGGGAGGTAATCAGCCCCAGCATTTT. Amino acid sequence: CASTGTGGGNQPQHF.